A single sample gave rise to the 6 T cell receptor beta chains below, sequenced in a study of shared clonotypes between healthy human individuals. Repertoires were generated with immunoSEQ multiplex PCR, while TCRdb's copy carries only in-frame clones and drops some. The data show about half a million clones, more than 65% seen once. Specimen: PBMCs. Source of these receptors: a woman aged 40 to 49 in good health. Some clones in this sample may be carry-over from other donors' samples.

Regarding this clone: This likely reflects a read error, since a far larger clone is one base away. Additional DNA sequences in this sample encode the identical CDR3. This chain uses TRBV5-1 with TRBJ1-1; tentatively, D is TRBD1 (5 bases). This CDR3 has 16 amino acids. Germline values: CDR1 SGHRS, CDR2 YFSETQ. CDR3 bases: TGCGCCAGCAGCTTGTGGTCTATGACCGGCGGGGGTGAAGCTTTATTT. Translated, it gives CASSLWSMTGGGEALF. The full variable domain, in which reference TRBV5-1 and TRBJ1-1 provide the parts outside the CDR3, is KAGVTQTPRYLIKTRGQQVTLSCSPISGHRSVSWYQQTPGQGLQFLFEYFSETQRNKGNFPGRFSGRQFSNSRSEMNVSTLELGDSALYLCASSLWSMTGGGEALFGQGTRLTVV.

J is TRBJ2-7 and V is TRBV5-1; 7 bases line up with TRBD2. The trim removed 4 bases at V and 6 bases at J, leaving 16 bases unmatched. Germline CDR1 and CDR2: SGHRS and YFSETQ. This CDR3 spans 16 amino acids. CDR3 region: CASSTGTTQERGEQYF. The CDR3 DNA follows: TGCGCCAGCAGCACCGGGACTACCCAAGAGAGAGGCGAGCAGTACTTC.

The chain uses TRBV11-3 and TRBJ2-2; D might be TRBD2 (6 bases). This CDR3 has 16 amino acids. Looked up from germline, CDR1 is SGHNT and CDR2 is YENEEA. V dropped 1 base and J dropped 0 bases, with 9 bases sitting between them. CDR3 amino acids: CASSLGGLANTGELFF. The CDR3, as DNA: TGTGCCAGCAGCTTAGGGGGACTCGCGAACACCGGGGAGCTGTTTTTT.

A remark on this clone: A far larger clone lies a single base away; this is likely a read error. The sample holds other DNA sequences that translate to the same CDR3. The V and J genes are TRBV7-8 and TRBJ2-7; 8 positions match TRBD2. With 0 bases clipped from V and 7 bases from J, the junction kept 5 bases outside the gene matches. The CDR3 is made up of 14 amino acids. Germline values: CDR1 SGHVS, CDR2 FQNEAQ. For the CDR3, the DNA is TGTGCCAGCAGCTTAGCGAGTAGCGGGACTGAGCAGTACTTC. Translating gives CASSLASSGTEQYF. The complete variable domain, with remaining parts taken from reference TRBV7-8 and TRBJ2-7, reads GAGVSQSPRYKVAKRGQDVALRCDPISGHVSLFWYQQALGQGPEFLTYFQNEAQLDKSGLPSDRFFAERPEGSVSTLKIQRTQQEDSAVYLCASSLASSGTEQYFGPGTRLTVT.

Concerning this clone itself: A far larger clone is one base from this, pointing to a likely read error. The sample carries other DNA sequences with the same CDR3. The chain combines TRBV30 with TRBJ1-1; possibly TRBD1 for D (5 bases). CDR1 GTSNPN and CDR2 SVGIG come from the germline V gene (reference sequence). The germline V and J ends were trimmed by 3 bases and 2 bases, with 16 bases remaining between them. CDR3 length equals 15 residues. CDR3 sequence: CAWSLPLGLNTEAFF. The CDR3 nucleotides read TGTGCCTGGAGCTTACCCTTGGGACTTAACACTGAAGCTTTCTTT.

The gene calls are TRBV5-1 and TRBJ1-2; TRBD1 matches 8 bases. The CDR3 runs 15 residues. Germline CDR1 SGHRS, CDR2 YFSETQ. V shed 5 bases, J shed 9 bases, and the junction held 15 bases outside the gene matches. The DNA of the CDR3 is TGCGCCAGCAGTCCTACCTTGGGGACAGGATTCAGCTACACCTTC. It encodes CASSPTLGTGFSYTF.